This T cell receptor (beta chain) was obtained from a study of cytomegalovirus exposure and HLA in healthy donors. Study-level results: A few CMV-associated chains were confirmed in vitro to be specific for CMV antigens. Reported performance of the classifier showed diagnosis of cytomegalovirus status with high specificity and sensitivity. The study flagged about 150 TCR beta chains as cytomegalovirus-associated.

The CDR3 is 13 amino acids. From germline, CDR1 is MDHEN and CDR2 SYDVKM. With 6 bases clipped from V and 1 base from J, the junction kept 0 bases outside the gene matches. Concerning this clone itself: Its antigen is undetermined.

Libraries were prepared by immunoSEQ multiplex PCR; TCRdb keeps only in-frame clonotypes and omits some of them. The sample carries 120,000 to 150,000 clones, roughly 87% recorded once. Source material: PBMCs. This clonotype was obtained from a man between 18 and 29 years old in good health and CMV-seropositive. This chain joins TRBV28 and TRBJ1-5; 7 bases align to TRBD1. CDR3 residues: CASRGQSNQPQHF. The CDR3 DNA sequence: TGTGCCAGCAGGGGACAGAGCAATCAGCCCCAGCATTTT. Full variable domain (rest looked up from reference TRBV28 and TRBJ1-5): DVKVTQSSRYLVKRTGEKVFLECVQDMDHENMFWYRQDPGLGLRLIYFSYDVKMKEKGDIPEGYSVSREKKERFSLILESASTNQTSMYLCASRGQSNQPQHFGDGTRLSIL.